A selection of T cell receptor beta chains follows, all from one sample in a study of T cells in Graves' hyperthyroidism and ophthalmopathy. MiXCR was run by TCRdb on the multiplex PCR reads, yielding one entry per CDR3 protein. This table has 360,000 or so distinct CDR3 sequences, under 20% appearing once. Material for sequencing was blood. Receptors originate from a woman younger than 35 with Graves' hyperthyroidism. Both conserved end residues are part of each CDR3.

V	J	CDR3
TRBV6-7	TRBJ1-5	CASSLYQTWYQPQHF
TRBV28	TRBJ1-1	CASSLRAVAHEAFF
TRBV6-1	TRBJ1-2	CASRKTGGDGYTF
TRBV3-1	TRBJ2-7	CASSQTSGGGTSYEQYF
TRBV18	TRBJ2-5	CASSPNRGPETQYF
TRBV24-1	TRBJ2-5	CATSDRRDTETQYF
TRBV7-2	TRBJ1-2	CASTLSLDTNYGYTF
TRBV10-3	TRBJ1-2	CAISADRGFHLDYGYTF
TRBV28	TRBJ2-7	CASSQERGPSYEQYF
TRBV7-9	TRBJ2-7	CASSPHGMGIYEQYF
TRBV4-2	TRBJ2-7	CASSQGDRVTYEQYF
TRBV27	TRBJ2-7	CASSSSLGQDIYEQYF
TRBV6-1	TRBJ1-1	CASSTGRSRAFF
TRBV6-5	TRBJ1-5	CASSSSYRGHDNQPQHF
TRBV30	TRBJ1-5	CAWSVLGPQHF
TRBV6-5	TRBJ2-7	CASSYSSGSGEQYF
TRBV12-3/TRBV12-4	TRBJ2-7	CASRALDEQYF
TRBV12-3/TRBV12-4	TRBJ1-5	CASSLERGYQPQHF
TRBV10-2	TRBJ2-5	CASSEGQGARETQYF
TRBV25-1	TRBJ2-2	CASSWSPGELFF
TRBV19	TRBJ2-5	CASSPRTGVEETQYF
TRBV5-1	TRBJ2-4	CASTGQGLAKNIQYF
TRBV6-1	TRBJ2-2	CASMTGTDTGELFF
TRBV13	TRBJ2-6	CASSSPSVAGANVLRF
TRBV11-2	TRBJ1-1	CASSFRGGFSEAFF
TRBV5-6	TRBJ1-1	CASSRVGMNTEAFF
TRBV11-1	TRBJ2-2	CASSSLSGGAVGELFF
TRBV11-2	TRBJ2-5	CASRSESRGGQETQYF
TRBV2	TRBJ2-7	CASTAGPRSYEQYF
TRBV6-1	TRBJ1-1	CASSELRGKAFF
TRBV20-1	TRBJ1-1	CSASKDRGSTEAFF
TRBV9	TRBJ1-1	CASSTQGEYTEAFF
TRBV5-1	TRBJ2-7	CASSGGTGSSTF
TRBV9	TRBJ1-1	CASSEWGGRSTEAFF
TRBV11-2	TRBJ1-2	CASSSRAGERRPYGYTF
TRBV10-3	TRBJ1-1	CAISATDRSEAFF
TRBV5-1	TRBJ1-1	CASSPFTAGTDTEAFF